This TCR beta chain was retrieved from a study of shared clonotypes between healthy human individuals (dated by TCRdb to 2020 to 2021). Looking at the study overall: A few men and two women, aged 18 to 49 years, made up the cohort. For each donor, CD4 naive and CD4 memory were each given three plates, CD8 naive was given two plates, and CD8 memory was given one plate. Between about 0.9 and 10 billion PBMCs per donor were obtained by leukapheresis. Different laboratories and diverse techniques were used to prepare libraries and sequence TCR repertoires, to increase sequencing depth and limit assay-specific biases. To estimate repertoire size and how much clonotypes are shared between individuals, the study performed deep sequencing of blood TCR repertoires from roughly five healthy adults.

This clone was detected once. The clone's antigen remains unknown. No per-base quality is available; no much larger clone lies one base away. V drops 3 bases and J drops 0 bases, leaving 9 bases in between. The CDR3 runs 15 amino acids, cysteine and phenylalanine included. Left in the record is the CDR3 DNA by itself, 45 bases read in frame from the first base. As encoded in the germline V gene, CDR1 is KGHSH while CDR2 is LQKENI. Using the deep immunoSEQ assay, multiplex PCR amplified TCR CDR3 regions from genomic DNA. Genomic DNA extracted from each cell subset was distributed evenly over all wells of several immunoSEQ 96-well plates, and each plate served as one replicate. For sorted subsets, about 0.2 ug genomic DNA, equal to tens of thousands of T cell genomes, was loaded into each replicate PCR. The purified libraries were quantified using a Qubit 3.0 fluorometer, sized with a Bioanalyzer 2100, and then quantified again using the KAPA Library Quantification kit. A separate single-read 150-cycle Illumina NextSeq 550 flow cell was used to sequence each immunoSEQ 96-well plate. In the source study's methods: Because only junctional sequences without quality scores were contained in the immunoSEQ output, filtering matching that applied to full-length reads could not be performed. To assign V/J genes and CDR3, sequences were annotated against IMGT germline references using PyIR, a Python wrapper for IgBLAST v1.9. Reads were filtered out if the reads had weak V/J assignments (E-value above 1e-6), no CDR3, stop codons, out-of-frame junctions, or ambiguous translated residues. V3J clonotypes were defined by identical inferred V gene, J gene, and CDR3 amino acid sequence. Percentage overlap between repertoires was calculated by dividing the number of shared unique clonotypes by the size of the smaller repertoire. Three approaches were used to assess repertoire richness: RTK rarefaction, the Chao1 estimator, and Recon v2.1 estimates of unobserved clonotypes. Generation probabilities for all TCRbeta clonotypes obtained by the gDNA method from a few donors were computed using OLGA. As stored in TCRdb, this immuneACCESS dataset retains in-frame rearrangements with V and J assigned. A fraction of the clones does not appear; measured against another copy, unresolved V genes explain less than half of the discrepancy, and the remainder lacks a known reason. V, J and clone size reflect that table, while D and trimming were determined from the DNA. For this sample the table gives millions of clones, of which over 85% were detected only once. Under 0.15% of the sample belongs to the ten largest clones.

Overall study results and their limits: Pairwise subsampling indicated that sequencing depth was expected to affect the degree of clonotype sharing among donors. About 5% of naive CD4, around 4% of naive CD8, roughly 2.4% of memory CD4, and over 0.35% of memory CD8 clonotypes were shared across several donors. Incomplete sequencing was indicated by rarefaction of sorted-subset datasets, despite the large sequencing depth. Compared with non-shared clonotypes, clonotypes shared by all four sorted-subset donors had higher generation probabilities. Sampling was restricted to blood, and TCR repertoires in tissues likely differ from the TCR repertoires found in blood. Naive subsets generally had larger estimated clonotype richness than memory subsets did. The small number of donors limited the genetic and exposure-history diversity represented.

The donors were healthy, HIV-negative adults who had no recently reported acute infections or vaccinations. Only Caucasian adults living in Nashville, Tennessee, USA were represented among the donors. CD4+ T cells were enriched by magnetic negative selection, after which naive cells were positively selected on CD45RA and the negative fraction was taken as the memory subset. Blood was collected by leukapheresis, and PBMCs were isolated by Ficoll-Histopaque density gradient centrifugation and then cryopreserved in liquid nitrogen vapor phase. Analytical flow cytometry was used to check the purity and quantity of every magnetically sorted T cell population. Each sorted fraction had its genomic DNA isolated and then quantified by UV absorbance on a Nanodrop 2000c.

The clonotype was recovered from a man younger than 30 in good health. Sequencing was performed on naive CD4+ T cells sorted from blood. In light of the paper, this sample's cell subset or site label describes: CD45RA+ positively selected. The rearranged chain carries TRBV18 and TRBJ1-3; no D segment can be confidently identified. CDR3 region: CASSPWADSGNTIYF. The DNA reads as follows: TGTGCCAGCTCACCGTGGGCCGACTCTGGAAACACCATATATTTT.